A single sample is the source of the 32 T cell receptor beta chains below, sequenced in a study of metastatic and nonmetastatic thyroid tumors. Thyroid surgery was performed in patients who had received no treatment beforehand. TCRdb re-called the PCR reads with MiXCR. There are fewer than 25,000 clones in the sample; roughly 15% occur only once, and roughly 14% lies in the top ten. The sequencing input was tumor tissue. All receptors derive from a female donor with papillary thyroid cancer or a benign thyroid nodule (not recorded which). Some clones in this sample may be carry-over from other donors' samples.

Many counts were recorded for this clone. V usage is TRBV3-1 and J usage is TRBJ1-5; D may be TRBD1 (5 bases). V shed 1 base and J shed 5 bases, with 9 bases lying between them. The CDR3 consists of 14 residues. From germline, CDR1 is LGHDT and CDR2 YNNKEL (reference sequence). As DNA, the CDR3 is TGTGCCAGCAGCCAAGGTCTAGGGGATCAGCCCCAGCATTTT. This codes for CASSQGLGDQPQHF.

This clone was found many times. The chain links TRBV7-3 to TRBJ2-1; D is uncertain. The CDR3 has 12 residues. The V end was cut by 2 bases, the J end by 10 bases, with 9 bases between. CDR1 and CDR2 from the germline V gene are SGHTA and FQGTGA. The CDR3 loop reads CASSLDKGEQFF. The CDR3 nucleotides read TGTGCCAGCAGCTTAGATAAAGGGGAGCAGTTCTTC.

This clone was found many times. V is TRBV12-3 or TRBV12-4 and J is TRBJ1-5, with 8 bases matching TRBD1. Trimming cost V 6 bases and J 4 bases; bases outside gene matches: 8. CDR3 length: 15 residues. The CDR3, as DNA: TGTGCCAGCAGCCGGACAGGGTTGCTGAATCAGCCCCAGCATTTT. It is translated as CASSRTGLLNQPQHF.

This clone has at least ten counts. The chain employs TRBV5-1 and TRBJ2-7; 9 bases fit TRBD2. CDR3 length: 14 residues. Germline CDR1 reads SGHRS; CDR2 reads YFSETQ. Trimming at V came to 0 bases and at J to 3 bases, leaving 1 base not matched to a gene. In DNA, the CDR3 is TGCGCCAGCAGCTTGGCACTAGCGGGCTACGAGCAGTACTTC. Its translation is CASSLALAGYEQYF.

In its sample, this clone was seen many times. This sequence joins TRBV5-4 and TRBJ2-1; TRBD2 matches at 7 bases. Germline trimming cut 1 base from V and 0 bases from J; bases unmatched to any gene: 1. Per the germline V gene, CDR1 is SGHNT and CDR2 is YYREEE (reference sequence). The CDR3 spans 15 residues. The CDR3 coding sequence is TGTGCCAGCAGCTTGAGGACTAGCTCCTACAATGAGCAGTTCTTC. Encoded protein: CASSLRTSSYNEQFF.

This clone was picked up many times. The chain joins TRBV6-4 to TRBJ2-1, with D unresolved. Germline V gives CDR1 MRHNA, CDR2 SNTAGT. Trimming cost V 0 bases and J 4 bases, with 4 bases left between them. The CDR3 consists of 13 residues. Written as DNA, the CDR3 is TGTGCCAGCAGTGACTCTTCTTACAATGAGCAGTTCTTC. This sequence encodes CASSDSSYNEQFF.

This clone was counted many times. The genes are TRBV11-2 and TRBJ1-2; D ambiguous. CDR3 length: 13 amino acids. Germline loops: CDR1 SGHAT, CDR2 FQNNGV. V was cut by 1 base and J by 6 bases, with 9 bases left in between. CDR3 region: CASSLVLGHGYTF. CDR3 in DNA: TGTGCCAGCAGCTTAGTTCTCGGTCATGGCTACACCTTC.

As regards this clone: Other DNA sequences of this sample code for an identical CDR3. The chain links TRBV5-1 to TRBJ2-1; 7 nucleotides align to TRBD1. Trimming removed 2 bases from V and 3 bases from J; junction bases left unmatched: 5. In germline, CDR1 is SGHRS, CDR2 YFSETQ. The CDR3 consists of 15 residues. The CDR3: CASSLQGIIYNEQFF. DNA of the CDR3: TGCGCCAGCAGCTTACAGGGGATTATCTACAATGAGCAGTTCTTC.

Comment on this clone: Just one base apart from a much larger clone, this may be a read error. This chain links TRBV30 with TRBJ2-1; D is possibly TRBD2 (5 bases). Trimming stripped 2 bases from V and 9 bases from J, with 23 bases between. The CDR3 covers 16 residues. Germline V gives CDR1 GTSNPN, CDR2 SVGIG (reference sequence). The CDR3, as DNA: TGTGCCTGGAGTTCAGACGCTAGCAGCAGATGGGGTGAGCAGTTCTTC. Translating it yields CAWSSDASSRWGEQFF. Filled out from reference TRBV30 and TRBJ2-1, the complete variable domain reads SQTIHQWPATLVQPVGSPLSLECTVEGTSNPNLYWYRQAAGRGLQLLFYSVGIGQISSEVPQNLSASRPQDRQFILSSKKLLLSDSGFYLCAWSSDASSRWGEQFFGPGTRLTVL.

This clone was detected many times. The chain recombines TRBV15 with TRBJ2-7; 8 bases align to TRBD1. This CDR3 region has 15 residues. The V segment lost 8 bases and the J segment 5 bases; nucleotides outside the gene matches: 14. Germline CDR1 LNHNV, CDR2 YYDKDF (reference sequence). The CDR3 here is CATGNWTGKSDEQYF. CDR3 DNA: TGTGCCACCGGCAATTGGACAGGGAAGAGCGACGAGCAGTACTTC.

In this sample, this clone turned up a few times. CDR3 DNA: TGTGCCAGCAGTGTTTCTTTACAGGGTCGGCATGAGCAGTTCTTC. Its translation is CASSVSLQGRHEQFF. The chain combines TRBV2 with TRBJ2-1, with a tentative D call TRBD1 (6 bases). The CDR3 has 15 amino acids. Deletions cut 4 bases from V and 8 bases from J, with 18 bases between. Germline CDR1 reads SNHLY; CDR2 reads FYNNEI.

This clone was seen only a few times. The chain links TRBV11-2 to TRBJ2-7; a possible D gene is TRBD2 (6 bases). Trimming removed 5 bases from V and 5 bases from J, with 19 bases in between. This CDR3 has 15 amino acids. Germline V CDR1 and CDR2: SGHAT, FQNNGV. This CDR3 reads CASSPNLAQGDEQYF. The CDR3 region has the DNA TGTGCCAGCAGCCCCAATCTAGCGCAGGGTGACGAGCAGTACTTC.

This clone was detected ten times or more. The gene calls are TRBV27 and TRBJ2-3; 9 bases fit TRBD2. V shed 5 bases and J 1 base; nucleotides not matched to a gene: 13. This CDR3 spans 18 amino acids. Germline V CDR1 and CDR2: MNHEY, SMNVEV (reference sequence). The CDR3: CASSLRLPLAGGTDTQYF. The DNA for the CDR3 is TGTGCCAGCAGTCTACGACTCCCCTTAGCGGGAGGCACAGATACGCAGTATTTT.

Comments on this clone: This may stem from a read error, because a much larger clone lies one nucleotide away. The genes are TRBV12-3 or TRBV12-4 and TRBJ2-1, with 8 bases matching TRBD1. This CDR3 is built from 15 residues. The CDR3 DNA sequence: TGTGCCAGCAGTTACGACAGGGGCTCCTACAATGAGCAGATCTTC. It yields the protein CASSYDRGSYNEQIF.

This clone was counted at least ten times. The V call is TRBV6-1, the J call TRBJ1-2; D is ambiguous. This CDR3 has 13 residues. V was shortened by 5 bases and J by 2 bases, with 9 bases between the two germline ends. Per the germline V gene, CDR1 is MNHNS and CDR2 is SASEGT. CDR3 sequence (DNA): TGTGCCAGCAGTCACGACGGGAACTATGGCTACACCTTC. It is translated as CASSHDGNYGYTF.

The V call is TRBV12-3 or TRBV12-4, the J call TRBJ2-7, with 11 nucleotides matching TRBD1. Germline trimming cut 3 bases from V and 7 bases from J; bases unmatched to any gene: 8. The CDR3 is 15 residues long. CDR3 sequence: CASSFFRTGGGEQYF. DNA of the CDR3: TGTGCCAGCAGTTTTTTCCGGACAGGGGGCGGGGAGCAGTACTTC.

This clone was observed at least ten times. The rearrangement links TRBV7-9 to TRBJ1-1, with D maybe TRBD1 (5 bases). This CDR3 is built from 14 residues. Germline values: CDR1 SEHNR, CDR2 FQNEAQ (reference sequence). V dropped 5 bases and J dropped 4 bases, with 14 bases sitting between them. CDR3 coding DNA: TGTGCCAGCAGCCCTAGTGGGGGAAGCACTGAAGCTTTCTTT. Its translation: CASSPSGGSTEAFF.

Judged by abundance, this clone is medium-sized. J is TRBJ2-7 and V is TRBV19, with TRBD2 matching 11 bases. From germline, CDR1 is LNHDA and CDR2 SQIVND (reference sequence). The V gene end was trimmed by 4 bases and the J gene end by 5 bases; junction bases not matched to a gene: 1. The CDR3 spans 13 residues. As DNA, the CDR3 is TGTGCCAGTAGTAGGGGACTAGCGGACGAGCAGTACTTC. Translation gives CASSRGLADEQYF.

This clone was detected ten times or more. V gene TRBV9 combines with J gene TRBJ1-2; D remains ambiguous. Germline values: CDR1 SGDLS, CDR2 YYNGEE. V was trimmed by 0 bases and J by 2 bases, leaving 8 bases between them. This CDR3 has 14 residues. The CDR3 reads CASSVGNNNYGYTF. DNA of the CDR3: TGTGCCAGCAGCGTAGGAAACAACAACTATGGCTACACCTTC.

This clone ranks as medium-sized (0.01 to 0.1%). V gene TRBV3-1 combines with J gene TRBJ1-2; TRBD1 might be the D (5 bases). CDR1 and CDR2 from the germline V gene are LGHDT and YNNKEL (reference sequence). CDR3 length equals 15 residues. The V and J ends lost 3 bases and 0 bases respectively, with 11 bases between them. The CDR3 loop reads CASSHRGRANYGYTF. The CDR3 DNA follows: TGTGCCAGCAGCCATAGGGGCAGAGCTAACTATGGCTACACCTTC.

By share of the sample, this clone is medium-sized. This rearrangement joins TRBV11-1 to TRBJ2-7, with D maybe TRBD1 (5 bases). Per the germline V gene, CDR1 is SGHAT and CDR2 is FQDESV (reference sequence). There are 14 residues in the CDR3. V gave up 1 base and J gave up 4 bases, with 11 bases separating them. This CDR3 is CASSLEGYGYEQYF. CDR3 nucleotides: TGTGCCAGCAGCTTAGAGGGGTACGGGTACGAGCAGTACTTC.

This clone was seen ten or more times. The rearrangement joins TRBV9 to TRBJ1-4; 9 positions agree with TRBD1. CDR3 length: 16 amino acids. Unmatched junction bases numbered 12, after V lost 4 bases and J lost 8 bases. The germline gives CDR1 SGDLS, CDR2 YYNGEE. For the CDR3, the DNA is TGTGCCAGCAGCCGAGCCGCCGGGACAGGGACCGAAAAACTGTTTTTT. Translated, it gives CASSRAAGTGTEKLFF.

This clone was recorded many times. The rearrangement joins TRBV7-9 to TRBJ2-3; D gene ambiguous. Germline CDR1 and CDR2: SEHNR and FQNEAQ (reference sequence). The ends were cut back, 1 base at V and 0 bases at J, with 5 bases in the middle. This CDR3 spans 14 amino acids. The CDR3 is CASSLGASTDTQYF. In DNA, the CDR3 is TGTGCCAGCAGCTTAGGGGCTAGCACAGATACGCAGTATTTT.

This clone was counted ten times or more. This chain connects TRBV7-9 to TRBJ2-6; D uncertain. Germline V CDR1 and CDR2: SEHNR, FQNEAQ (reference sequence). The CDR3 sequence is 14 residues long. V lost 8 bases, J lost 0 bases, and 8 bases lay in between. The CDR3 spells CASPPYSGANVLTF. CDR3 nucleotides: TGTGCCAGCCCTCCCTACTCTGGGGCCAACGTCCTGACTTTC.

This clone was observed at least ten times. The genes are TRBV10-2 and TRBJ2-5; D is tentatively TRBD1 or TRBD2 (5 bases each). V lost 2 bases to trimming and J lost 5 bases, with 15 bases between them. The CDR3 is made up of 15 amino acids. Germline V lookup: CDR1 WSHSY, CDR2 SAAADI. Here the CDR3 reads CASSEETAVKETQYF. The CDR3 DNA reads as TGCGCCAGCAGTGAGGAGACAGCGGTCAAGGAGACCCAGTACTTC.

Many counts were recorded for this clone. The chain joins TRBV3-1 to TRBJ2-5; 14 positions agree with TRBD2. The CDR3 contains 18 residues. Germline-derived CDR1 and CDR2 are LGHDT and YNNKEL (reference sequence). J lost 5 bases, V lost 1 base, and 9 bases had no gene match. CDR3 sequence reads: CASSQGGTSGSLGETQYF. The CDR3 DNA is TGTGCCAGCAGCCAAGGAGGGACTAGCGGGAGCCTAGGGGAGACCCAGTACTTC.

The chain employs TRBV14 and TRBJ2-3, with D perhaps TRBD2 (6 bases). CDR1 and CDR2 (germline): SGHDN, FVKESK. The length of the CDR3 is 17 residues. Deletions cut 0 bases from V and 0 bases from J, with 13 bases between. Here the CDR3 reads CASSQDVASVSTDTQYF. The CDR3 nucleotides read TGTGCCAGCAGCCAAGATGTGGCTAGCGTAAGCACAGATACGCAGTATTTT.

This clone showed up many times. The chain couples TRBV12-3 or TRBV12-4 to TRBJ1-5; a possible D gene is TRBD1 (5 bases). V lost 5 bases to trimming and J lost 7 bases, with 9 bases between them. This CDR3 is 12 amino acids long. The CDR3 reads CASSSDRQPQHF. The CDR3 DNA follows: TGTGCCAGCAGTAGTGACAGACAGCCCCAGCATTTT.

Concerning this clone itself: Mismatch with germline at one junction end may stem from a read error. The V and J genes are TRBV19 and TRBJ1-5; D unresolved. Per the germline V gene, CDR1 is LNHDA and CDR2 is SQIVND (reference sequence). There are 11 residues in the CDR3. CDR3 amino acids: CATLDVRTQHF. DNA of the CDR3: TGTGCCACCCTGGACGTACGAACCCAGCATTTC.

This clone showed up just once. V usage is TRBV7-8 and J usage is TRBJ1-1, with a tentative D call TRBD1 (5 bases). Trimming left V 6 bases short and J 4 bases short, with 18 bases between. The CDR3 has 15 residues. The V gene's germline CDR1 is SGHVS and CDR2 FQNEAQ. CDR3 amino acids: CASRPGDLFGTEAFF. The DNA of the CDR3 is TGTGCCAGCAGACCCGGGGACTTATTCGGCACTGAAGCTTTCTTT.

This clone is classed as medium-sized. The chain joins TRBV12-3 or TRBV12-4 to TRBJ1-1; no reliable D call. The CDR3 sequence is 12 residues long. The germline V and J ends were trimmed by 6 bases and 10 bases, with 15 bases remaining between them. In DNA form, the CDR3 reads TGTGCCAGCAGCCCGTTACGGTGGGGAGCTTTCTTT. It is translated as CASSPLRWGAFF.

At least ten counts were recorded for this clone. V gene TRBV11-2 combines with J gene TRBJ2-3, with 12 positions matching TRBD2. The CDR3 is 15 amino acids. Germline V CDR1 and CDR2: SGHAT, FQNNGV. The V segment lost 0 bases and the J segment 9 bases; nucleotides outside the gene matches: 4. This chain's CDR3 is CASSLDRLAGVTQYF. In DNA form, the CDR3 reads TGTGCCAGCAGCTTAGACAGACTAGCGGGAGTCACGCAGTATTTT.